The 5 T cell receptor beta chains below all came from one sample that was sequenced in a study of tumor-infiltrating lymphocytes in localized non-small cell lung cancer. Method: immunoSEQ multiplex PCR; TCRdb's copy keeps in-frame clones and lacks some. In the table there are 7,000 or so clones, around 77% of which are singletons. Sequenced material: lung tumor tissue. These receptors all come from a human donor with non-small cell lung cancer.

The J gene is TRBJ2-3, the V gene TRBV7-2; D remains unclear. The V and J ends lost 3 bases and 5 bases respectively, with 9 bases between them. In germline, CDR1 is SGHTA, CDR2 FQGNSA. The CDR3 consists of 13 residues. The CDR3 region is CASSFLEKDTQYF. The CDR3 nucleotides read TGTGCCAGCAGCTTCTTAGAAAAAGATACGCAGTATTTT.

V and J are TRBV6-5 and TRBJ2-1; 8 positions agree with TRBD1. This CDR3 comprises 15 residues. CDR1 and CDR2 from the germline V gene are MNHEY and SVGAGI. Trimming cost V 0 bases and J 4 bases; bases outside gene matches: 2. In nucleotides, the CDR3 is TGTGCCAGCAGTTACTCGGGACAGGTTTACAATGAGCAGTTCTTC. Translating it yields CASSYSGQVYNEQFF.

The chain has TRBV6-1 and TRBJ1-2; 8 nucleotides agree with TRBD1. J was trimmed by 1 base and V by 2 bases; bases with no gene match: 3. Germline V gives CDR1 MNHNS, CDR2 SASEGT. The CDR3 sequence is 15 residues long. The CDR3 DNA follows: TGTGCCAGCAGTGAATGGACAGGGAGTAACTATGGCTACACCTTC. This codes for CASSEWTGSNYGYTF.

V is TRBV2 and J is TRBJ1-6, with TRBD1 identical over 7 bases. V shed 7 bases and J 7 bases; nucleotides not matched to a gene: 10. Germline CDR1 is SNHLY and CDR2 is FYNNEI. This CDR3 has 15 residues. The CDR3 DNA follows: TGTGCCAGCATTAGAACAGGGGACGGGAATTCACCCCTCCACTTT. It yields the protein CASIRTGDGNSPLHF.

This chain uses TRBV18 with TRBJ2-2; 10 positions match TRBD1. The CDR3 length is 17 residues. V lost 0 bases to trimming and J lost 5 bases; unmatched junction nucleotides: 6. Germline assignment: CDR1 KGHSH and CDR2 LQKENI. Here the CDR3 reads CASSPPPGQGTTGELFF. CDR3 bases: TGTGCCAGCTCACCACCTCCGGGACAGGGGACAACCGGGGAGCTGTTTTTT.